The rows below give T cell receptor beta chains drawn from one sample of a study of sequential checkpoint blockade in melanoma. Using immunoSEQ multiplex PCR, the repertoire was profiled, and TCRdb retains in-frame clones only, with some absent. Altogether approximately 3,800 clones are present, roughly 25% being singletons, with the ten largest covering roughly a quarter. Sequencing used tumor tissue (inferred from file names), obtained from a patient given nivolumab and ipilimumab in sequence. The receptors derive from a human donor with melanoma. The CDR3 runs from the conserved cysteine through the conserved F or W. D genes are given only for firm matches. Not every row has a clone size; where given, it reads once, few, many or a size class.

d_call,v_call,clone_size,j_call,cdr3_nt,cdr3_aa
NA,TRBV30,few,TRBJ1-3,TGTGCCTGGAGTGCCCCAAGCTCTGGAAACACCATATATTTT,CAWSAPSSGNTIYF
TRBD2,TRBV11-1,many,TRBJ2-3,TGTGCCAGCAGCTTGGAACGCATCTTAGCGGGAGCCGATACGCAGTATTTT,CASSLERILAGADTQYF
NA,TRBV11-3,many,TRBJ1-5,TGTGCCAGCAGCTCCACGGGGGCCGGCAATCAGCCCCAGCATTTT,CASSSTGAGNQPQHF
NA,TRBV6-7,NA,TRBJ2-1,TGTGCCAGCAGCCGCCCCGTTTACAATGAGCAGTTCTTC,CASSRPVYNEQFF
TRBD1,TRBV11-3,many,TRBJ1-1,TGTGCCAGCAGCGCGGGACAGGGATTGAACACTGAAGCTTTCTTT,CASSAGQGLNTEAFF
NA,TRBV11-3,large,TRBJ1-4,TGTGCCAGCAGCCTTGGAACGGAGGGCCAAAAACTGTTTTTT,CASSLGTEGQKLFF
TRBD1,TRBV28,few,TRBJ2-1,TGTGCCGCCTCTTTGGGACAGTACTACAATGAGCAGTTCTTC,CAASLGQYYNEQFF
NA,TRBV6-8,NA,TRBJ2-5,TGTGCCAGCAGTTACCTGTCTCCGCTAGGCCAAGAGACCCAGTACTTC,CASSYLSPLGQETQYF
TRBD1,TRBV19,few,TRBJ1-6,TGTGCCAGTAGTATTTTCGACAGGGGCTCACCCCTCCACTTT,CASSIFDRGSPLHF
TRBD1,TRBV5-1,NA,TRBJ2-5,TGCGCCAGCAGCCGGACAGGGGCCGGGTTAGAGACCCAGTACTTC,CASSRTGAGLETQYF
TRBD1,TRBV10-3,NA,TRBJ1-1,TGTGCCATCAGTGAGCAGGGGGTCTCTATGAACACTGAAGCTTTCTTT,CAISEQGVSMNTEAFF
NA,TRBV1,few,TRBJ1-2,TGCGCCAGCAGCCGTAAAAAAACAGGGGGCCATGGCTACACCTTC,CASSRKKTGGHGYTF
NA,TRBV28,few,TRBJ2-1,TGTGCCAGCAGTTCCCGGACTGTGTACAATGAGCAGTTCTTC,CASSSRTVYNEQFF
NA,TRBV30,large,TRBJ1-2,TGTGCCACGGAAGGCAGAGATGGCTACACCTTC,CATEGRDGYTF
NA,TRBV4-1,NA,TRBJ2-7,TGCGCCAGCAGCCAACCATCCGGGCTGCGAACCTACGAGCAGTACTTC,CASSQPSGLRTYEQYF
NA,TRBV9,many,TRBJ2-1,TGTGCCAGCAGCGTAGGTCGCTTGGGGGGTGAGCAGTTCTTC,CASSVGRLGGEQFF
TRBD1,TRBV6-8,many,TRBJ1-5,TGTGCCAGCAGTTACCCCACGGGACAGTATAGCAATCAGCCCCAGCATTTT,CASSYPTGQYSNQPQHF
TRBD2,TRBV6-8,few,TRBJ2-1,TGTGCCAGCAGTTACCGACATTGGACTAGCGGGTCCAATGAGCAGTTCTTC,CASSYRHWTSGSNEQFF
TRBD1,TRBV18,few,TRBJ1-2,TGTGCCAGCTCACCAATGCTGGACAGGGGCGCAACTAACTATGGCTACACCTTC,CASSPMLDRGATNYGYTF
TRBD2,TRBV11-3,many,TRBJ2-1,TGTGCCAGCAGCTTAGAGGGAGGGGTCTCCTACAATGAGCAGTTCTTC,CASSLEGGVSYNEQFF
TRBD2,TRBV11-3,many,TRBJ2-7,TGTGCCAGCAGCCAGAGACTAGCGGGAGGAATTTCCTACGAGCAGTACTTC,CASSQRLAGGISYEQYF
TRBD1,TRBV11-3,NA,TRBJ2-1,TGTGCCAGCAGCTTGGGACAGGGTGACTACAATGAGCAGTTCTTC,CASSLGQGDYNEQFF
TRBD2,TRBV11-3,many,TRBJ2-2,TGTGCCAGCAGCTTAGAAACTAGCGGGAGGGACCTTACCGGGGAGCTGTTTTTT,CASSLETSGRDLTGELFF
NA,TRBV30,few,TRBJ2-1,TGTGCCTACCGAACGCTTTACAATGAGCAGTTCTTC,CAYRTLYNEQFF
NA,TRBV9,NA,TRBJ1-1,TGTGCCAGCAGTGATTGGACCCGGGATCGAGCTTTCTTT,CASSDWTRDRAFF
NA,TRBV11-3,medium-sized,TRBJ2-3,TGTGCCAGCAGCTTGGAAGGAGGGTATGGAGATACGCAGTATTTT,CASSLEGGYGDTQYF
NA,TRBV12-5,NA,TRBJ2-2,TGTGCTAGTGGTTTGGTCAACCTGGCCGGGGAGCTGTTTTTT,CASGLVNLAGELFF
NA,TRBV11-3,many,TRBJ2-4,TGTGCCAGCAGCCCAACTCCGGGAGCGTTGTCCAAAAACATTCAGTACTTC,CASSPTPGALSKNIQYF
NA,TRBV1,few,TRBJ2-1,TGCGCCAGCAGCCAACCCGGGACCACGTACCAGGAGCAGTTCTTC,CASSQPGTTYQEQFF
NA,TRBV11-3,few,TRBJ2-2,TGTGCCAGCAGCTCCGCTAGCGAGCTGTTGTTCGGGGAGCTGTTTTTT,CASSSASELLFGELFF
NA,TRBV6-8,NA,TRBJ2-7,TGTGCCAGCAGTTACTCCGGGACGGATACCTACGAGCAGTACTTC,CASSYSGTDTYEQYF
NA,TRBV12-1,many,TRBJ1-6,TGTGCCAGCAGCTTTCGGAGGAGCTCCTATAATTCACCCCTCCACTTT,CASSFRRSSYNSPLHF
NA,TRBV5-1,NA,TRBJ1-1,TGCGCCAGCAGCTTGGACCCAATTGTATTCACTGAAGCTTTCTTT,CASSLDPIVFTEAFF
TRBD1,TRBV9,many,TRBJ2-3,TGTGCCAGCATGAGGGGACAGATCCTCACAGATACGCAGTATTTT,CASMRGQILTDTQYF
NA,TRBV9,NA,TRBJ1-2,TGTGCCAGCAGCCCTCGGTTTGAGGGAGGCTACACCTTC,CASSPRFEGGYTF